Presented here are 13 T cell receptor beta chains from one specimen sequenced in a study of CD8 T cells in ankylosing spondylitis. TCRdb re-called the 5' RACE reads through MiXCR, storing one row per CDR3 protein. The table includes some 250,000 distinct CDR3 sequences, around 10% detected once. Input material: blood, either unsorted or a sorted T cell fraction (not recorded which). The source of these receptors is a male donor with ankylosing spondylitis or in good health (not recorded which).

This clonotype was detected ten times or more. The CDR3 protein is CASRFEGGGEQYF. The DNA for the CDR3 is TGCGCCAGCAGGTTTGAGGGAGGAGGCGAGCAGTACTTC. The chain joins TRBV5-1 to TRBJ2-7; D is possibly TRBD2 (6 bases). Germline V gives CDR1 SGHRS, CDR2 YFSETQ. V dropped 5 bases and J dropped 6 bases, with 15 bases sitting between them. CDR3 length equals 13 residues.

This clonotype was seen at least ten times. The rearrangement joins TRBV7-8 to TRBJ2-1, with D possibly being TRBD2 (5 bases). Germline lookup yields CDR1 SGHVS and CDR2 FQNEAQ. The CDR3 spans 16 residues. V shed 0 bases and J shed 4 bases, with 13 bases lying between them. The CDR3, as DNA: TGTGCCAGCAGCTTAGCGAGGGCGGGTTGGTACAATGAGCAGTTCTTC. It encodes CASSLARAGWYNEQFF.

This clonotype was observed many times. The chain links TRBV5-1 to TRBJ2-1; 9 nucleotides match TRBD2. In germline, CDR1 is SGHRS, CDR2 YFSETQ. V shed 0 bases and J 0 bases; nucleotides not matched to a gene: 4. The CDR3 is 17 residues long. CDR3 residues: CASSLGVSGSSYNEQFF. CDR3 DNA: TGCGCCAGCAGCTTGGGCGTTAGCGGGAGCTCCTACAATGAGCAGTTCTTC.

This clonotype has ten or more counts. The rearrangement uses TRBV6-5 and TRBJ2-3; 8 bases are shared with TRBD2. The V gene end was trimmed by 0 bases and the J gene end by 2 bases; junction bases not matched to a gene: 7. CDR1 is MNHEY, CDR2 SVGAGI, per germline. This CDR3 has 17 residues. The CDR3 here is CASSYSQAGVFTDTQYF. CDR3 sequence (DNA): TGTGCCAGCAGTTACTCGCAAGCGGGAGTGTTCACAGATACGCAGTATTTT.

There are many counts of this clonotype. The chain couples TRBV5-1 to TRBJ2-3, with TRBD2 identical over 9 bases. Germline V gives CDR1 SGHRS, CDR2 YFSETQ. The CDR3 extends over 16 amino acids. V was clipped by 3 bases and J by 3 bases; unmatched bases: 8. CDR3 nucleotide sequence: TGCGCCAGCAGCTCGGCGGGGGGGCCTGGAACAGATACGCAGTATTTT. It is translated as CASSSAGGPGTDTQYF.

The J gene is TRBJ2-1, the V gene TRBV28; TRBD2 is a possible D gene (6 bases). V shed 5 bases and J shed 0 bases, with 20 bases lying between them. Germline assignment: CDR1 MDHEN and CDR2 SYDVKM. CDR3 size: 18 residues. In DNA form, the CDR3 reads TGTGCCAGCAGTCCTCCACCGCGGGGAATTAGCTCCTACAATGAGCAGTTCTTC. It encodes CASSPPPRGISSYNEQFF.

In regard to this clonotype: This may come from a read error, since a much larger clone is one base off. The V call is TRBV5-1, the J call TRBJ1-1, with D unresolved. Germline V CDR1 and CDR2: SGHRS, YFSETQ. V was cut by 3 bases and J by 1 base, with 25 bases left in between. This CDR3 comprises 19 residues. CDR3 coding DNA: TGCGCCAGCAGCTCGTATCTACGGTCAGCAGTACGACCGAACACTGAAGCTTTCTTT. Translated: CASSSYLRSAVRPNTEAFF.

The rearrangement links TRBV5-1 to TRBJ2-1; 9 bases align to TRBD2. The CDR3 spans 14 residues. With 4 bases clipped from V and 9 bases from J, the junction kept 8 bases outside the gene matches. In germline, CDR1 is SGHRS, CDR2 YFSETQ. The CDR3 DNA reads TGCGCCAGCAGCCTTAGCGGGGGAGTGGTTGAGCAGTTCTTC. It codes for CASSLSGGVVEQFF.

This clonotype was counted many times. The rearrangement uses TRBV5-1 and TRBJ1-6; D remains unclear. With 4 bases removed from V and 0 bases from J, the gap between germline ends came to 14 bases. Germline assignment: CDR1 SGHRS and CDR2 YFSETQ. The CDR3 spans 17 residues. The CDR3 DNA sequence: TGCGCCAGCAGCCTGGGAGACGGAAGCTCCTATAATTCACCCCTCCACTTT. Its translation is CASSLGDGSSYNSPLHF.

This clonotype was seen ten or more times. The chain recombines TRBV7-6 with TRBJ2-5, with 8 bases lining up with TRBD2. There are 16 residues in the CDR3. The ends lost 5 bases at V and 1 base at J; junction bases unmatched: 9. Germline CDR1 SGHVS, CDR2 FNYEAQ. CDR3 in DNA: TGTGCCAGCAGCCAAGGGAGCGGGAGCGTCCAAGAGACCCAGTACTTC. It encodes CASSQGSGSVQETQYF.

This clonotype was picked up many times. For the CDR3, the DNA is TGTGCCAGCAGCAAACTAGCGGGGGAGTACAATGAGCAGTTCTTC. Its translation is CASSKLAGEYNEQFF. This sequence joins TRBV5-6 and TRBJ2-1; TRBD2 aligns across 11 bases. The CDR3 extends over 15 amino acids. Germline values: CDR1 SGHDT, CDR2 YYEEEE. After removal of 4 bases from V and 4 bases from J, the junction contained 4 bases not matched to a gene.

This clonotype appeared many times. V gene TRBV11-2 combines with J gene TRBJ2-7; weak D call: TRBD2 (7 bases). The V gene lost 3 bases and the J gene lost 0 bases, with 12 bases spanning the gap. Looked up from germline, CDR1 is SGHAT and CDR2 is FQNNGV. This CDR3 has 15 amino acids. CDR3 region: CASSFRGAGSYEQYF. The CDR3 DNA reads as TGTGCCAGCAGCTTTCGGGGGGCAGGCTCCTACGAGCAGTACTTC.

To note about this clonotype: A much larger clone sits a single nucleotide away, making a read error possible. The CDR3 DNA reads as TGTGCCAGCAGTGTCCTCCGGACCATCTCTGGAAACACCATATATTTT. Translating gives CASSVLRTISGNTIYF. The chain has TRBV6-2 or TRBV6-3 and TRBJ1-3; D remains ambiguous. CDR3 length: 16 residues. V was clipped by 5 bases and J by 0 bases, with 14 bases between them. Germline CDR1 and CDR2: MNHEY and SVGEGT.